This T cell receptor (beta chain) was documented in a study of T cells in Graves' hyperthyroidism and ophthalmopathy. Study results and caveats: Most thyroid clonotypes with frequency above 0.001 were detected in blood.

The CDR3 spans 12 residues. Germline V gene sequence: CDR1 SEHNR, CDR2 FQNEAQ (reference sequence). V shed 2 bases and J shed 8 bases, with 7 bases lying between them. Patients counted as stable if ophthalmopathy did not develop within 18 months. Orbital computed tomography, thyroid ultrasound, serum thyroxine and TRAb, and clinical symptoms together informed the diagnoses. Amplification of TCR beta CDR3 regions used RNA as the template. The TCR CDR3 first-round RT-PCR relied on the HTBI primer set. TCRdb re-derived calls from the multiplex PCR reads in MiXCR, one entry per CDR3 protein. The sample consists of 500,000 to 750,000 distinct CDR3 sequences, 35% to 55% of them appearing once. On this clonotype: Antigen: not known.

The specimen was peripheral blood or thyroid tissue (not recorded which). The V gene is TRBV7-9, the J gene TRBJ2-1; D is undetermined. This TCR was sampled from a woman between 18 and 29 years old with Graves' hyperthyroidism. CDR3 region: CASSLWGDEQFF. The CDR3 nucleotides read TGTGCCAGCAGCTTATGGGGTGATGAGCAGTTCTTC. The complete variable domain, with remaining parts taken from reference TRBV7-9 and TRBJ2-1, reads DTGVSQNPRHKITKRGQNVTFRCDPISEHNRLYWYRQTLGQGPEFLTYFQNEAQLEKSRLLSDRFSAERPKGSFSTLEIQRTEQGDSAMYLCASSLWGDEQFFGPGTRLTVL.